Described below is a single T cell receptor beta chain sequence and its context. The sample originates from a study of cytomegalovirus exposure and HLA in healthy donors. PCR involved 60 Vbeta and 13 Jbeta primers. Only in-frame clones appear in the TCRdb table, and some are missing; sequencing was by immunoSEQ multiplex PCR. Among roughly 50,000 clones listed, roughly 75% were seen once. With V trimmed by 3 bases and J by 1 base, 5 bases remained unmatched. This CDR3 region has 16 residues. Germline V lookup: CDR1 SGHAT, CDR2 FQDESV (reference sequence). This TCR came from a man aged 25-45 years in good health and CMV-seropositive. The V gene is TRBV11-1, the J gene TRBJ2-3, with 9 bases fitting TRBD2. Sequenced: PBMCs. The chain's CDR3 is CASSFHGTSRTDTQYF. CDR3 sequence (DNA): TGTGCCAGCAGCTTTCACGGGACTAGCCGCACAGATACGCAGTATTTT.